A selection of T cell receptor beta chains follows, all from one sample in a study of blood T cells in healthy people across ages. TCRdb reprocessed the 5' RACE reads with MiXCR, giving one entry per CDR3 protein. This table holds roughly 800,000 distinct CDR3 sequences, 58% found once. Sequencing was performed on blood. Every receptor here comes from a man aged 25 to 40 in good health. Each CDR3 is given with its conserved first and last residue. Each record gives: D gene, J gene, V gene, clone size, CDR3 protein, CDR3 DNA. The D gene is left open where the match is weak. Clone size is given for some rows only: seen once, a few or many times, or a class if the clone is expanded.

d_gene: .; j_gene: TRBJ2-7; v_gene: TRBV20-1; abundance: .; CDR3aa: CSGGPGNGYEQYF; CDR3nt: TGCAGTGGTGGCCCTGGGAACGGGTACGAGCAGTACTTC
d_gene: .; j_gene: TRBJ2-7; v_gene: TRBV20-1; abundance: .; CDR3aa: CSATGGHYNEQYF; CDR3nt: TGCAGTGCTACGGGCGGACACTACAATGAGCAGTACTTC
d_gene: .; j_gene: TRBJ2-7; v_gene: TRBV7-2; abundance: .; CDR3aa: CASSLRPYGTHTEQYF; CDR3nt: TGTGCCAGCAGCTTAAGGCCCTACGGGACCCACACCGAGCAGTACTTC
d_gene: .; j_gene: TRBJ1-2; v_gene: TRBV10-3; abundance: few; CDR3aa: CAIGIPLYGYTF; CDR3nt: TGTGCCATCGGCATCCCTCTCTATGGCTACACCTTC
d_gene: TRBD2; j_gene: TRBJ2-7; v_gene: TRBV27; abundance: .; CDR3aa: CASSFYRLGTGAGLGNYEQYF; CDR3nt: TGTGCCAGCAGTTTCTACAGACTAGGTACAGGCGCGGGACTAGGCAACTACGAGCAGTACTTC
d_gene: .; j_gene: TRBJ2-7; v_gene: TRBV6-6; abundance: .; CDR3aa: CASSYSTDSYEQYF; CDR3nt: TGTGCCAGCAGTTACTCGACGGATTCCTACGAGCAGTACTTC
d_gene: .; j_gene: TRBJ2-3; v_gene: TRBV29-1; abundance: few; CDR3aa: CSVEFGTLGRDTQYF; CDR3nt: TGCAGCGTTGAATTTGGCACATTAGGCAGAGATACGCAGTATTTT
d_gene: .; j_gene: TRBJ2-3; v_gene: TRBV7-9; abundance: .; CDR3aa: CASSPIPRDTQYF; CDR3nt: TGTGCCAGCAGCCCTATACCCAGGGATACGCAGTATTTT
d_gene: TRBD2; j_gene: TRBJ2-7; v_gene: TRBV12-3/TRBV12-4; abundance: .; CDR3aa: CASSFSGASYEQYF; CDR3nt: TGTGCCAGCAGTTTTAGCGGGGCCTCCTACGAGCAGTACTTC
d_gene: .; j_gene: TRBJ2-3; v_gene: TRBV29-1; abundance: few; CDR3aa: CSTKSGTDTQYF; CDR3nt: TGCAGCACGAAAAGCGGCACAGATACGCAGTATTTT
d_gene: .; j_gene: TRBJ1-4; v_gene: TRBV12-3/TRBV12-4; abundance: .; CDR3aa: CASSIRREKLFF; CDR3nt: TGTGCCAGCAGCATAAGGAGGGAAAAACTGTTTTTT
d_gene: .; j_gene: TRBJ1-2; v_gene: TRBV20-1; abundance: once; CDR3aa: CSARSGEGVYGYTF; CDR3nt: TGCAGTGCTAGATCGGGTGAGGGAGTCTATGGCTACACCTTC
d_gene: .; j_gene: TRBJ2-5; v_gene: TRBV20-1; abundance: once; CDR3aa: CIADRHRDPERETQYF; CDR3nt: TGCATTGCTGACCGGCACCGGGACCCCGAGAGAGAGACCCAGTACTTC
d_gene: TRBD1; j_gene: TRBJ2-5; v_gene: TRBV27; abundance: .; CDR3aa: CASSRGQGGQETQYF; CDR3nt: TGTGCTAGCAGTCGAGGACAGGGCGGACAAGAGACCCAGTACTTC
d_gene: .; j_gene: TRBJ2-1; v_gene: TRBV7-3; abundance: .; CDR3aa: CASSLQPPPNEQFF; CDR3nt: TGTGCCAGCAGCTTACAGCCGCCCCCCAATGAGCAGTTCTTC
d_gene: .; j_gene: TRBJ2-1; v_gene: TRBV20-1; abundance: many; CDR3aa: CSARDEGRSLGVSSSIEQFF; CDR3nt: TGCAGTGCTAGGGACGAGGGAAGATCACTCGGAGTCTCTTCATCGATAGAGCAGTTCTTC
d_gene: .; j_gene: TRBJ1-5; v_gene: TRBV28; abundance: .; CDR3aa: CASSLRGQDESNQPQHF; CDR3nt: TGTGCCAGCAGTTTAAGGGGTCAGGATGAAAGCAATCAGCCCCAGCATTTT
d_gene: TRBD2; j_gene: TRBJ2-5; v_gene: TRBV12-3/TRBV12-4; abundance: few; CDR3aa: CASSARGGETQYF; CDR3nt: TGTGCCAGCAGCGCCCGGGGGGGAGAGACCCAGTACTTC
d_gene: TRBD1; j_gene: TRBJ2-3; v_gene: TRBV2; abundance: .; CDR3aa: CATARSTGGTDTQYF; CDR3nt: TGTGCCACCGCTAGGTCGACAGGGGGCACAGATACGCAGTATTTT
d_gene: .; j_gene: TRBJ2-5; v_gene: TRBV30; abundance: .; CDR3aa: CAWRDEETQYF; CDR3nt: TGTGCCTGGAGGGACGAGGAGACCCAGTACTTC
d_gene: .; j_gene: TRBJ2-1; v_gene: TRBV15; abundance: .; CDR3aa: CATSRPQNNEQFF; CDR3nt: TGTGCCACCAGCAGACCCCAGAACAATGAGCAGTTCTTC
d_gene: .; j_gene: TRBJ1-2; v_gene: TRBV6-5; abundance: .; CDR3aa: CASSYKQGHVYGYTF; CDR3nt: TGTGCCAGCAGTTACAAACAGGGACATGTATATGGCTACACCTTC
d_gene: .; j_gene: TRBJ2-7; v_gene: TRBV7-2; abundance: .; CDR3aa: CASSLVGVVHSYEQYF; CDR3nt: TGTGCCAGCAGCTTAGTTGGGGTGGTCCATTCCTACGAGCAGTACTTC
d_gene: .; j_gene: TRBJ1-1; v_gene: TRBV12-3/TRBV12-4; abundance: .; CDR3aa: CASSLRQEAFF; CDR3nt: TGTGCCAGCAGCCTCAGACAGGAAGCTTTCTTT
d_gene: TRBD2; j_gene: TRBJ2-4; v_gene: TRBV6-5; abundance: .; CDR3aa: CASSWEGSPEIQYF; CDR3nt: TGTGCCAGCAGTTGGGAGGGTAGTCCCGAGATTCAGTACTTC
d_gene: .; j_gene: TRBJ2-7; v_gene: TRBV6-2/TRBV6-3; abundance: .; CDR3aa: CTSSSTQGSYEQYF; CDR3nt: TGTACCAGCAGTTCTACACAGGGCTCCTACGAGCAGTACTTC
d_gene: .; j_gene: TRBJ2-5; v_gene: TRBV10-1; abundance: .; CDR3aa: CASSESGSQETQYF; CDR3nt: TGCGCCAGCAGTGAGTCCGGCAGCCAAGAGACCCAGTACTTC
d_gene: TRBD2; j_gene: TRBJ2-5; v_gene: TRBV7-9; abundance: .; CDR3aa: CASSEGTRRETQYF; CDR3nt: TGTGCCAGCAGCGAAGGGACTAGGAGAGAGACCCAGTACTTC
d_gene: TRBD1; j_gene: TRBJ1-1; v_gene: TRBV7-9; abundance: .; CDR3aa: CASSWGQGTEAFF; CDR3nt: TGTGCCAGCAGCTGGGGACAGGGAACTGAAGCTTTCTTT
d_gene: TRBD1; j_gene: TRBJ1-2; v_gene: TRBV7-9; abundance: few; CDR3aa: CASSLEDRTGGYTF; CDR3nt: TGTGCCAGCAGCTTAGAGGACAGGACCGGAGGCTACACCTTC
d_gene: TRBD1; j_gene: TRBJ1-2; v_gene: TRBV5-1; abundance: few; CDR3aa: CASSLGQEPYGYTF; CDR3nt: TGCGCCAGCAGCCTCGGACAGGAACCCTATGGCTACACCTTC
d_gene: TRBD2; j_gene: TRBJ2-5; v_gene: TRBV3-1; abundance: .; CDR3aa: CASSQAFAGGRETQYF; CDR3nt: TGTGCCAGCAGCCAAGCCTTTGCGGGGGGACGAGAGACCCAGTACTTC
d_gene: TRBD1; j_gene: TRBJ2-7; v_gene: TRBV10-3; abundance: few; CDR3aa: CAIQVGSGTGVHEQYF; CDR3nt: TGTGCCATCCAAGTGGGATCCGGGACAGGGGTCCACGAGCAGTACTTC
d_gene: TRBD2; j_gene: TRBJ2-1; v_gene: TRBV5-1; abundance: few; CDR3aa: CASSLRGVSDNEQFF; CDR3nt: TGCGCCAGCAGCTTGCGGGGGGTATCGGACAATGAGCAGTTCTTC
d_gene: TRBD2; j_gene: TRBJ2-1; v_gene: TRBV4-3; abundance: .; CDR3aa: CASSQDLAGDWEETQFF; CDR3nt: TGCGCCAGCAGCCAAGATCTAGCGGGAGATTGGGAAGAGACCCAGTTCTTC
d_gene: .; j_gene: TRBJ2-1; v_gene: TRBV25-1; abundance: .; CDR3aa: CASSGQVGQFF; CDR3nt: TGTGCCAGCAGCGGACAAGTGGGGCAGTTCTTC
d_gene: TRBD2; j_gene: TRBJ2-1; v_gene: TRBV7-3; abundance: .; CDR3aa: CASSLDGRVNNEQFF; CDR3nt: TGTGCCAGCAGCTTAGACGGGAGGGTCAACAATGAGCAGTTCTTC
d_gene: .; j_gene: TRBJ2-1; v_gene: TRBV6-1; abundance: .; CDR3aa: CASTAGYNEQFF; CDR3nt: TGTGCCAGCACGGCAGGCTACAATGAGCAGTTCTTC